This TCR beta chain derives from a study of blood T cell repertoires in COVID-19. Whole-study context: COVID-19 samples collected from the United States, Italy and Spain covered acute and convalescent phases.

Original processing notes: Using reference gene primer amplification, nucleated cell counts were estimated. Using immunoSEQ multiplex PCR, the repertoire was profiled, and TCRdb retains in-frame clones only, with some absent. V, J and clone size are taken as reported in that table, and D and trimming were inferred from the DNA itself. The sample gives over 60,000 clones, about nine tenths of which show up once; less than 0.55% is in the top ten. Followed longitudinally, the Seattle patients had been enrolled during active infection. The source of this sequence is a man aged 45-65 years with COVID-19, enrolled during active disease. The sample consisted of peripheral blood.

The CDR3 nucleotides are TGTGCCAGTAGTAAGGGGACAGGGGGCGGCGGGACTGAAGCTTTCTTT. Encoded protein: CASSKGTGGGGTEAFF. V and J are TRBV19 and TRBJ1-1; 12 bases align to TRBD1. CDR1 is LNHDA and CDR2 is SQIVND in the germline V gene (reference sequence). V was clipped by 4 bases and J by 5 bases; unmatched bases: 8. This CDR3 region has 16 residues.